The present entry profiles one T cell receptor (beta chain) with its context. Antigen specificity is unknown. The data belong to a study of T cell responses to AZD1222 COVID-19 vaccine. Using immunoSEQ multiplex PCR, the repertoire was profiled, and TCRdb retains in-frame clones only, with some absent. The table includes tens of thousands of clones, around nine tenths detected once. Overall study findings and caveats: Sampling that yielded the repertoires occurred only after the peak T cell response.

This clonotype was sampled from an adult in good health. Sequencing was performed on peripheral blood, taken on day 0 of MenACWY control vaccination.

The CDR3 is CASSLEGYEQYF. DNA of the CDR3: TGCGCCAGCAGCTTGGAGGGGTACGAGCAGTACTTC. The chain employs TRBV5-1 and TRBJ2-7, with D maybe TRBD1 (5 bases). Germline lookup yields CDR1 SGHRS and CDR2 YFSETQ. Trimming pared 0 bases from V and 4 bases from J, leaving 5 bases between. The CDR3 length is 12 residues.